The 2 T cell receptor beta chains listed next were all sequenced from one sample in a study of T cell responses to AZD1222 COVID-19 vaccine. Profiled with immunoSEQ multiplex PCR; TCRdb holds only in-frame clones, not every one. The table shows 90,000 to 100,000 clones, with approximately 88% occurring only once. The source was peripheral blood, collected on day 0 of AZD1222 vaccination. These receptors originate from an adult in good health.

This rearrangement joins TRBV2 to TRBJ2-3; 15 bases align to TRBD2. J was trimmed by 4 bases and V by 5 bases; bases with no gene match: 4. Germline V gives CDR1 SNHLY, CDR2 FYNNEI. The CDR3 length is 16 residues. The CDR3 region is CASSLGLAGGSDTQYF. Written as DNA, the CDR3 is TGTGCCAGCAGTCTCGGACTAGCGGGAGGGTCAGATACGCAGTATTTT.

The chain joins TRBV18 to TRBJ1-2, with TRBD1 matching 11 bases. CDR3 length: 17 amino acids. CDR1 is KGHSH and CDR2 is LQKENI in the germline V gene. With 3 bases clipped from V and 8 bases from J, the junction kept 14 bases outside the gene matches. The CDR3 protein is CASSPPRAGQGAGGYTF. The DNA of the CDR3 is TGTGCCAGCTCACCCCCGCGTGCCGGACAGGGGGCGGGAGGCTACACCTTC.